These 13 T cell receptor beta chains were sequenced from one sample in a study of long-term antiretroviral therapy in people with HIV. Running of the v3.0 immunoSEQ assay took place at survey level. Sequencing was performed with immunoSEQ multiplex PCR; in TCRdb, only in-frame clones are kept and a portion is missing. The sample contains tens of thousands of clones, 75% to 85% of which appear only once. Source: unsorted PBMCs, taken 0.3 years after starting antiretroviral therapy. All receptors derive from a man younger than 30 with HIV.

The genes are TRBV5-1 and TRBJ2-3; no clear D. The germline gives CDR1 SGHRS, CDR2 YFSETQ. This CDR3 region has 13 residues. V shed 0 bases and J shed 7 bases, with 9 bases lying between them. DNA for the CDR3: TGCGCCAGCAGCTTGGAGGGTACGAATACGCAGTATTTT. Translated, it gives CASSLEGTNTQYF.

The genes are TRBV6-6 and TRBJ1-5; possible D gene TRBD1, 6 bases. Trimming removed 6 bases from V and 5 bases from J, with 14 bases in between. The CDR3 consists of 14 residues. Germline CDR1 and CDR2: MNHNY and SVGAGI (reference sequence). In nucleotides, the CDR3 is TGTGCCAGCAGGGCAGGGGTAGATGATCAGCCCCAGCATTTT. Amino acid sequence: CASRAGVDDQPQHF.

This clone was counted only a few times. The chain uses TRBV5-1 and TRBJ2-2, with 8 nucleotides matching TRBD2. V dropped 3 bases and J dropped 7; count of bases not matched to a gene: 5. CDR3 length: 14 amino acids. Per the germline V gene, CDR1 is SGHRS and CDR2 is YFSETQ. The CDR3 loop is CASSSGGAGGELFF. In DNA, the CDR3 is TGCGCCAGCAGCTCCGGGGGGGCAGGCGGGGAGCTGTTTTTT.

The V call is TRBV10-3, the J call TRBJ2-5; the D gene is possibly TRBD1 (6 bases). Trimming shortened V by 0 bases and J by 1 base, and 12 bases separated the two germline ends. The CDR3 extends over 16 amino acids. The germline CDR1 and CDR2 sequences are ENHRY and SYGVKD. CDR3 bases: TGTGCCATCAGTGAGTCCCCTTTGGGGGCCCAAGAGACCCAGTACTTC. It is translated as CAISESPLGAQETQYF.

The chain combines TRBV21-1 with TRBJ2-7; the D segment call TRBD1 is taken from the table without a DNA check. TRBV21-1 represents a pseudogene. This CDR3 is built from 16 residues. CDR3 protein: CASSHGTVVYSYEQYF. CDR3 nucleotide sequence: TGTGCCAGCAGCCACGGGACAGTAGTTTACTCCTACGAGCAGTACTTC.

This chain uses TRBV7-3 with TRBJ2-2, with D tentatively TRBD2 (7 bases). Trimming took off 4 bases at V and 2 bases at J, with 14 bases between the two ends. The CDR3 totals 16 residues. Germline CDR1 is SGHTA and CDR2 is FQGTGA. The CDR3 nucleotides read TGTGCCAGCAGCTCCCCTGCGGGGGCCAACACCGGGGAGCTGTTTTTT. Translated, it gives CASSSPAGANTGELFF.

The table lists this clone with a few counts. The genes are TRBV6-4 and TRBJ2-1, with 7 bases aligning to TRBD2. This CDR3 spans 15 amino acids. V was clipped by 2 bases and J by 3 bases; unmatched bases: 4. CDR1 is MRHNA, CDR2 SNTAGT, per germline. The CDR3, as DNA: TGTGCCAGCAGTGACGCGGCTAGCGGCTACAATGAGCAGTTCTTC. Translation gives CASSDAASGYNEQFF.

The chain recombines TRBV13 with TRBJ1-1; D gene unclear. Trimming pared 2 bases from V and 6 bases from J, leaving 10 bases between. Germline lookup yields CDR1 PRHDT and CDR2 FYEKMQ (reference sequence). CDR3 length: 13 amino acids. The CDR3 sequence: CASSLRGLAEAFF. CDR3 DNA: TGTGCCAGCAGCTTAAGAGGGCTCGCTGAAGCTTTCTTT. The whole variable domain, remainder taken from reference TRBV13 and TRBJ1-1, is AAGVIQSPRHLIKEKRETATLKCYPIPRHDTVYWYQQGPGQDPQFLISFYEKMQSDKGSIPDRFSAQQFSDYHSELNMSSLELGDSALYFCASSLRGLAEAFFGQGTRLTVV.

The rearrangement joins TRBV19 to TRBJ1-5; TRBD1 matches 8 bases. Germline V gene sequence: CDR1 LNHDA, CDR2 SQIVND (reference sequence). V was pared by 0 bases and J by 5 bases, with 6 bases of the junction left unmatched. The CDR3 has 16 residues. CDR3 DNA sequence: TGTGCCAGTAGTATAGATCCCCGACAGGGGCATCAGCCCCAGCATTTT. Protein: CASSIDPRQGHQPQHF.

The table lists this clone with a few counts. The chain combines TRBV5-1 with TRBJ1-2; D uncertain. There are 14 residues in the CDR3. Deletions cut 0 bases from V and 6 bases from J, with 12 bases between. CDR1 and CDR2 (germline): SGHRS, YFSETQ. Here the CDR3 DNA reads TGCGCCAGCAGCTTGGTATCCTCTGGAAATGGCTACACCTTC. Amino acid sequence: CASSLVSSGNGYTF. Supplemented by reference TRBV5-1 and TRBJ1-2, the full variable domain reads KAGVTQTPRYLIKTRGQQVTLSCSPISGHRSVSWYQQTPGQGLQFLFEYFSETQRNKGNFPGRFSGRQFSNSRSEMNVSTLELGDSALYLCASSLVSSGNGYTFGSGTRLTVV.

This clone was counted once. J is TRBJ2-2 and V is TRBV7-6, with D unresolved. Trimming took off 5 bases at V and 1 base at J, with 8 bases between the two ends. The CDR3 runs to 14 residues. Per the germline V gene, CDR1 is SGHVS and CDR2 is FNYEAQ. For the CDR3, the DNA is TGTGCCAGCAGCCTGCAGGTGAACACCGGGGAGCTGTTTTTT. Residues: CASSLQVNTGELFF.

The chain carries TRBV15 and TRBJ2-5; 11 nucleotides match TRBD2. CDR1 and CDR2 from the germline V gene are LNHNV and YYDKDF (reference sequence). CDR3 length: 14 residues. With 7 bases clipped from V and 3 bases from J, the junction kept 4 bases outside the gene matches. The CDR3 DNA reads as TGTGCCACCACCGGGACTAGCGGAGAAGAGACCCAGTACTTC. It codes for CATTGTSGEETQYF.

This clone showed up just a few times. The rearrangement uses TRBV4-1 and TRBJ2-2; a possible D gene is TRBD2 (6 bases). CDR3 length equals 17 residues. CDR1 and CDR2 from the germline V gene are MGHRA and YSYEKL. V lost 3 bases to trimming and J lost 4 bases, with 18 bases between them. The CDR3 here is CASSQTGLVSVTGELFF. In DNA, the CDR3 is TGCGCCAGCAGCCAGACGGGACTTGTCAGCGTCACCGGGGAGCTGTTTTTT.